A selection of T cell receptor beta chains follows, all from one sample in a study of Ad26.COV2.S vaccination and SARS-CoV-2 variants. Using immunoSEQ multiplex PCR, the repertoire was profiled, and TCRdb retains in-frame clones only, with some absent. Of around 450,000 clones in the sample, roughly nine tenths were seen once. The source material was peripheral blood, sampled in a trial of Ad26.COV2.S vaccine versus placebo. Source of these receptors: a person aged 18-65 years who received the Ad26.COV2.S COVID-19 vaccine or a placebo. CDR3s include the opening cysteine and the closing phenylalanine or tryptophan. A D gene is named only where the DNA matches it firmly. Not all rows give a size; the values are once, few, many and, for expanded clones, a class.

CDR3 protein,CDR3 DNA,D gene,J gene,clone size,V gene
CASSYTGGTGELFF,TGTGCCAGCAGTTACACAGGGGGCACCGGGGAGCTGTTTTTT,TRBD1,TRBJ2-2,-,TRBV28
CAGTVGGSSYNEQFF,TGTGCCGGGACGGTCGGCGGGAGCTCCTACAATGAGCAGTTCTTC,TRBD2,TRBJ2-1,-,TRBV7-2
CSVGRAGGDNEQFF,TGCAGCGTTGGTAGAGCGGGAGGAGACAATGAGCAGTTCTTC,TRBD2,TRBJ2-1,-,TRBV29-1
CASSKGEESGRSDTQYF,TGTGCCAGCAGCAAAGGGGAGGAGAGCGGGAGATCAGATACGCAGTATTTT,-,TRBJ2-3,-,TRBV21-1
CASSHLDRSDYGYTF,TGCGCCAGCAGCCACCTTGACAGGTCGGACTATGGCTACACCTTC,-,TRBJ1-2,-,TRBV4-1
CASIDREGSPLHF,TGTGCCAGCATCGACAGGGAGGGTTCACCCCTCCACTTT,TRBD1,TRBJ1-6,-,TRBV2
CASSPRDLNNEQFF,TGCGCCAGCAGCCCAAGGGACCTCAACAATGAGCAGTTCTTC,-,TRBJ2-1,-,TRBV5-1
CASSPPGRVGSPLHF,TGTGCCAGCAGCCCCCCCGGGAGGGTTGGATCACCCCTCCACTTT,-,TRBJ1-6,-,TRBV28
CASSGNQNQPNTGELFF,TGTGCCAGCAGCGGAAATCAGAACCAGCCCAACACCGGGGAGCTGTTTTTT,-,TRBJ2-2,-,TRBV13
CASSSPQETQYF,TGCGCCAGCAGCTCCCCCCAAGAGACCCAGTACTTC,-,TRBJ2-5,-,TRBV5-1
CASSDPDSGYEQFF,TGTGCCAGCAGTGATCCGGACAGCGGCTATGAGCAGTTCTTC,-,TRBJ2-1,-,TRBV6-4
CASSPSDRGTDTQYF,TGTGCCAGCTCACCATCTGACAGGGGGACAGATACGCAGTATTTT,TRBD1,TRBJ2-3,-,TRBV18
CASSDPRTGNTGELFF,TGTGCCAGCAGTGACCCCCGGACAGGCAACACCGGGGAGCTGTTTTTT,TRBD1,TRBJ2-2,-,TRBV25-1
CASRTSGRRVGEQFF,TGTGCCAGTAGAACTAGCGGGAGGAGGGTTGGTGAGCAGTTCTTC,TRBD2,TRBJ2-1,-,TRBV19
CASSSGVMDGVYNSPLHF,TGTGCCAGTAGTAGCGGGGTAATGGACGGCGTTTATAATTCACCCCTCCACTTT,-,TRBJ1-6,once,TRBV19
CASSVDKGLGETQYF,TGTGCCAGCAGCGTGGATAAGGGGCTGGGAGAGACCCAGTACTTC,-,TRBJ2-5,-,TRBV9
CASSLSGISSYEQYF,TGTGCCAGCAGCTTGTCGGGCATAAGTTCCTACGAGCAGTACTTC,-,TRBJ2-7,few,TRBV5-8
CASSGPGLAGTDTQYF,TGTGCCAGCAGTGGCCCGGGACTAGCTGGCACAGATACGCAGTATTTT,TRBD2,TRBJ2-3,-,TRBV28
CATSRGGTGNTGELFF,TGTGCCACCAGCAGAGGTGGGACAGGGAATACCGGGGAGCTGTTTTTT,TRBD1,TRBJ2-2,once,TRBV15
CASSQDPTLTSPFYNEQFF,TGTGCCAGCAGCCAAGACCCAACCTTGACTAGCCCCTTTTACAATGAGCAGTTCTTC,TRBD2,TRBJ2-1,-,TRBV4-2
CASSLGWGEKLFF,TGTGCCAGCAGCTTGGGTTGGGGTGAAAAACTGTTTTTT,-,TRBJ1-4,-,TRBV5-4
CASSLGDRGNQPQHF,TGTGCCAGCAGCTTGGGGGACAGGGGGAATCAGCCCCAGCATTTT,TRBD1,TRBJ1-5,-,TRBV5-8
CASSHRKELAEINEQFF,TGTGCCAGCAGCCACCGCAAGGAGCTAGCGGAGATCAATGAGCAGTTCTTC,TRBD2,TRBJ2-1,-,TRBV4-2
CATGTSQGETQYF,TGTGCCACCGGGACTAGTCAGGGAGAGACCCAGTACTTC,TRBD2,TRBJ2-5,-,TRBV24-1
CASSKRGEQYF,TGTGCCAGCAGTAAAAGGGGCGAGCAGTACTTC,-,TRBJ2-7,-,TRBV6-5
CASSYPGPRGEVNTEAFF,TGTGCCAGCAGCTACCCGGGTCCCAGGGGCGAGGTGAACACTGAAGCTTTCTTT,-,TRBJ1-1,-,TRBV7-8
CASSYTGGTEAFF,TGTGCCAGCAGCTATACAGGGGGCACTGAAGCTTTCTTT,TRBD1,TRBJ1-1,-,TRBV7-9
CASSPGTGHDYGYTF,TGTGCCAGCTCACCGGGGACAGGGCACGACTATGGCTACACCTTC,TRBD1,TRBJ1-2,-,TRBV18
CSVTGGDTEAFF,TGCAGCGTAACCGGGGGTGACACTGAAGCTTTCTTT,-,TRBJ1-1,-,TRBV29-1
CASSPRDSRQPQHF,TGTGCCAGCTCACCTCGGGACAGCCGCCAGCCCCAGCATTTT,TRBD1,TRBJ1-5,-,TRBV18
CASSLGGGRRYEQFF,TGTGCCAGCAGCTTAGGTGGCGGGAGAAGATATGAGCAGTTCTTC,TRBD2,TRBJ2-1,-,TRBV11-3
CASSGEKLIISRGYTF,TGTGCCAGCAGCGGGGAGAAACTGATTATTTCCCGTGGCTACACCTTC,-,TRBJ1-2,once,TRBV5-4
CASSFAGIGPGSYTF,TGCGCCAGCAGCTTCGCGGGAATCGGCCCGGGAAGCTACACCTTC,-,TRBJ1-2,-,TRBV5-1
CATGKYGNTIYF,TGTGCCACCGGAAAGTACGGAAACACCATATATTTT,-,TRBJ1-3,-,TRBV15
CASSPTGGFTGELFF,TGTGCCAGCTCACCGACAGGGGGCTTCACCGGGGAGCTGTTTTTT,TRBD1,TRBJ2-2,-,TRBV18
CASSLRGTGTVEAFF,TGTGCCAGCAGCTTAAGGGGGACAGGGACGGTTGAAGCTTTCTTT,TRBD1,TRBJ1-1,-,TRBV27
CASSYVGGGSNEQFF,TGTGCCAGCAGCTACGTGGGTGGGGGTTCCAATGAGCAGTTCTTC,-,TRBJ2-1,-,TRBV11-3
CASSLMWGANNEQFF,TGTGCCAGCAGCTTAATGTGGGGAGCTAACAATGAGCAGTTCTTC,-,TRBJ2-1,-,TRBV7-3
CASSLGRAGELFF,TGTGCCAGCAGCTTAGGGAGGGCCGGGGAGCTGTTTTTT,-,TRBJ2-2,-,TRBV7-8
CASSVVGGGAKDTQYF,TGTGCCAGCAGCGTTGTCGGCGGGGGGGCCAAAGATACGCAGTATTTT,TRBD2,TRBJ2-3,-,TRBV7-2